These T cell receptor beta chains were read from a single sample in a study of neurological immune-mediated disorders. Each CDR3 protein is one row after TCRdb ran MiXCR on the 5' RACE reads. The sample lists fewer than 90,000 distinct CDR3 sequences, approximately 10% occurring once. Input material: PBMCs. The origin of the receptors is a man between 40 and 49 years old in good health. The CDR3 runs from the conserved cysteine through the conserved F or W.

V,CDR3
TRBV20-1,CSAQTSGGAAGYEQYF
TRBV5-6,CASSSRGIYQETQYF
TRBV20-1,CSALGGGRTDTQYF
TRBV4-2,CASSRGLAGPTGYEQYF
TRBV29-1,CGVEGWGLDTEAFF
TRBV5-1,CASSLGGTHQETQYF
TRBV5-1,CASRLAGQETQYF
TRBV12-3/TRBV12-4,CASLADSHSYNEQFF
TRBV5-1,CASSLEGTGDEQYF
TRBV20-1,CSASIAGSRRDTQYF
TRBV27,CASSHREGNSPLHF
TRBV7-3,CASSLGLAGGQDTQYF
TRBV28,CASTQWGRHEQYF
TRBV10-3,CAEPTGQGANTQYF
TRBV5-6,CASSSGNSYEQYF
TRBV5-1,CASSFSQWDRAGEETQYF
TRBV7-7,CASSLVAQGKAGELFF
TRBV7-9,CASSLGTWAFF
TRBV14,CASSQDLITHGYTF
TRBV10-3,CAMSTQGTEAFF
TRBV28,CASTSPRVSGRYEQYF
TRBV28,CASRIGQGARETQYF